This T cell receptor beta chain came from a study of cytomegalovirus exposure and HLA in healthy donors. Findings and limits, study-wide: Later work associated roughly 17,000 TCR beta sequences with HLA alleles at 0.05 false discovery rate. As confirmed in vitro, a few CMV-associated chains were specific for CMV antigens.

Primers for the PCR totalled 60 Vbeta and 13 Jbeta. TCRdb's copy holds only in-frame clones and misses some; the assay was immunoSEQ multiplex PCR. The data hold 150,000 to 200,000 clones, with roughly 81% observed a single time. Losses at the gene ends were 6 bases for V and 0 bases for J; bases not matched to a gene: 8. The CDR3 is 17 residues long. The V gene's germline CDR1 is SNHLY and CDR2 FYNNEI. On this clone: Its antigen is as yet unknown.

The TCR originated in a woman younger than 30 in good health and CMV-seropositive. Sequencing was performed on PBMCs. The chain carries TRBV2 and TRBJ2-2, with 9 bases aligning to TRBD2. CDR3 loop: CASSQGLAGTNTGELFF. CDR3 bases: TGTGCCAGCAGCCAAGGGCTAGCGGGGACGAACACCGGGGAGCTGTTTTTT.